A selection of T cell receptor beta chains follows, all from one sample in a study of blood T cell repertoires in COVID-19. The assay was immunoSEQ multiplex PCR, and TCRdb's table has in-frame clones only and misses some. The sample consists of just over 300,000 clones, roughly 89% of them appearing once. The sample consisted of peripheral blood. Receptors were obtained from a woman under 40 with COVID-19, enrolled during active disease. CDR3s include the opening cysteine and the closing phenylalanine or tryptophan. The order of the fields is CDR3 protein, CDR3 DNA, J gene, clone size, D gene, V gene. The D gene is left open where the match is weak. A clone size is listed for some rows: how often the clone was seen (once, few, many), or a class if it is expanded.

CASSLNPPRGTEAFF,TGTGCCAGCAGTTTAAATCCCCCCAGGGGAACTGAAGCTTTCTTT,TRBJ1-1,-,-,TRBV27
CASSLDRDGCTF,TGCGCCAGCAGCTTGGACAGGGATGGCTGCACCTTC,TRBJ1-2,-,-,TRBV5-1
CASSLRDNQPQHF,TGTGCCAGCAGTTTACGGGATAATCAGCCCCAGCATTTT,TRBJ1-5,-,-,TRBV27
CASSTGVGGETQYF,TGTGCCAGCTCAACAGGGGTCGGCGGAGAGACCCAGTACTTC,TRBJ2-5,-,TRBD1,TRBV18
CASSQEPSGSGGELFF,TGTGCCAGCAGCCAAGAGCCTAGCGGATCTGGGGGGGAGCTGTTTTTT,TRBJ2-2,once,TRBD2,TRBV3-1/TRBV3-2
CAIKDPRAPEAFF,TGTGCCATCAAAGATCCGCGGGCCCCTGAAGCTTTCTTT,TRBJ1-1,-,-,TRBV10-3
CASRTQGMGTDTQYF,TGTGCCAGCCGCACACAGGGAATGGGCACAGATACGCAGTATTTT,TRBJ2-3,-,-,TRBV6-5
CASSVGPFYTF,TGTGCCAGCAGCGTAGGTCCTTTCTACACCTTC,TRBJ1-2,-,-,TRBV9
CASSLDGGSGNTIYF,TGTGCCAGCAGCTTAGACGGGGGATCTGGAAACACCATATATTTT,TRBJ1-3,-,-,TRBV11-2
CASGRLENTEAFF,TGTGCCAGCGGAAGACTGGAGAACACTGAAGCTTTCTTT,TRBJ1-1,-,-,TRBV2
CASSFGGERYEQYF,TGCGCCAGCAGCTTTGGGGGCGAACGCTACGAGCAGTACTTC,TRBJ2-7,-,-,TRBV5-1
CASSNRIRDRVGLDTQYF,TGTGCCAGCAGCAACCGAATCCGGGACAGGGTGGGTTTGGATACCCAGTACTTC,TRBJ2-5,once,-,TRBV21-1
CASSSQGLETQYF,TGTGCCAGCAGCTCCCAGGGACTAGAGACCCAGTACTTC,TRBJ2-5,-,-,TRBV2
CASKSGEANEKLFF,TGTGCCAGCAAGTCGGGGGAGGCTAATGAAAAACTGTTTTTT,TRBJ1-4,-,-,TRBV6-5